The clone carrying this T cell receptor beta chain was counted a few times. Germline V CDR1 and CDR2: GTSNPN, SVGIG (reference sequence). CDR3 size: 15 residues. V lost 0 bases, J lost 4 bases, and 4 bases stayed unmatched. This entry is derived from a study of T cell responses to AZD1222 COVID-19 vaccine. Here immunoSEQ multiplex PCR was the method, and the copy in TCRdb shows in-frame clones only, minus some. The table includes 180,000 or so clones, about 89% detected once. The sample was peripheral blood, taken 28 days after the second AZD1222 dose. The rearrangement links TRBV30 to TRBJ1-5; 9 bases map to TRBD1. This clonotype was obtained from an adult who received the AZD1222 COVID-19 vaccine. CDR3 in DNA: TGTGCCTGGAGTGTTAGGGACAGGGTTAATCAGCCCCAGCATTTT. Protein: CAWSVRDRVNQPQHF.